The clone carrying this TCR beta chain was recorded many times. Antigen: not known. This record belongs to a study of response to subunit inactivated influenza vaccine. TCRdb re-derived calls from the RT-PCR reads in MiXCR, one entry per CDR3 protein. Of approximately 230,000 distinct CDR3 sequences in the sample, 9.5% to 15% were seen once. V shed 5 bases, J shed 15 bases, and the junction held 11 bases outside the gene matches. There are 12 residues in the CDR3. Germline V gene lookup returns CDR1 SNHLY and CDR2 FYNNEI. General observations from the study: Seasonal influenza vaccination, on each occasion, was suggested by the authors to recruit few new T cells.

This material consisted of non-naive T cells sorted from PBMCs, taken 14 to 15 days before vaccination. The chain uses TRBV2 and TRBJ2-3; 7 nucleotides align to TRBD2. The source is a middle-aged man who received an inactivated influenza vaccine. CDR3 DNA sequence: TGTGCCAGCAGTAGAGCGGGACCTTTTAAATATTTT. It yields the protein CASSRAGPFKYF. The variable domain in full, with the rest retrieved from reference TRBV2 and TRBJ2-3, is EPEVTQTPSHQVTQMGQEVILRCVPISNHLYFYWYRQILGQKVEFLVSFYNNEISEKSEIFDDQFSVERPDGSNFTLKIRSTKLEDSAMYFCASSRAGPFKYFGPGTRLTVL.